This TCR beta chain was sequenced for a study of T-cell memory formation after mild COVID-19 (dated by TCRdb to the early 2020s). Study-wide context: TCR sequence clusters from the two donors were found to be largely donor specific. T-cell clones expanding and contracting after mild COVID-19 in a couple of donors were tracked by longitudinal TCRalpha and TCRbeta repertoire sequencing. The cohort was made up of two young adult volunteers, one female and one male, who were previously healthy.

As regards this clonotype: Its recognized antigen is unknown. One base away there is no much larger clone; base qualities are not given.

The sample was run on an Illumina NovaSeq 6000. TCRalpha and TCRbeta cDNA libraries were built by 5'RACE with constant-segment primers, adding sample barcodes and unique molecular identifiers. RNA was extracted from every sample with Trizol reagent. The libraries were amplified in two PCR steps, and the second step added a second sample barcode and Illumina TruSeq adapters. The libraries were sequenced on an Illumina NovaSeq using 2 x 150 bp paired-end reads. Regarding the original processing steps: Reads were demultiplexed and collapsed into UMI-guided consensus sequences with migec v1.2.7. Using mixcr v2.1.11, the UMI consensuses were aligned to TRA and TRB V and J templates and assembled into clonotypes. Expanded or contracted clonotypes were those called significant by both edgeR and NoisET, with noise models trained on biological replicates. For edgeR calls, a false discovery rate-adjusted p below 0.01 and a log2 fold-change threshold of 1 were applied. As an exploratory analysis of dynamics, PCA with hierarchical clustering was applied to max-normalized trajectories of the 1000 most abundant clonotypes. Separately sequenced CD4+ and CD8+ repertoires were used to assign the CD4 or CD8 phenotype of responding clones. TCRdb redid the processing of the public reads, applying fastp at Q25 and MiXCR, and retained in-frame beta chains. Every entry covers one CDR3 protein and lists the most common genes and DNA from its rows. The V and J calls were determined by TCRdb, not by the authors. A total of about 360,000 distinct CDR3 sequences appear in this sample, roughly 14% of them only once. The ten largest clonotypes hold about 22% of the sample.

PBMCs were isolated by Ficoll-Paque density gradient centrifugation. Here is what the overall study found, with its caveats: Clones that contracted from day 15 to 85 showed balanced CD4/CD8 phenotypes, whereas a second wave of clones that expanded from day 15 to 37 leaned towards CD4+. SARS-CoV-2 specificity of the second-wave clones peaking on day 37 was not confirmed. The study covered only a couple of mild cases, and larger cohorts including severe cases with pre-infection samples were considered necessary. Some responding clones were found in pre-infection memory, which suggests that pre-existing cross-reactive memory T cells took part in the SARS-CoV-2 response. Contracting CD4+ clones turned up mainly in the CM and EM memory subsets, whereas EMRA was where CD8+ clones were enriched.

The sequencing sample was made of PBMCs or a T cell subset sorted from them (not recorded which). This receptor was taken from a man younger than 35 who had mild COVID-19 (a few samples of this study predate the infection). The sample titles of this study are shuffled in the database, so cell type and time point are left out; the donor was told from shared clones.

The CDR3 loop reads CASSGGRSGANVLTF. The DNA sequence is given as TGTGCCAGCAGCGGGGGGCGCTCTGGGGCCAACGTCCTGACTTTC. In this chain, TRBV5-4 is recombined with TRBJ2-6; the D call is tentative, TRBD1 or TRBD2, as each matches 6 bases. The germline ends are 8 bases apart after V is trimmed by 4 bases and J by 0 bases. Including cysteine and phenylalanine, the CDR3 has 15 amino acids. The kept DNA is CDR3 alone, 45 bases in frame from the first base. The germline V gene (reference sequence) yields SGHNT for CDR1 and YYREEE for CDR2.